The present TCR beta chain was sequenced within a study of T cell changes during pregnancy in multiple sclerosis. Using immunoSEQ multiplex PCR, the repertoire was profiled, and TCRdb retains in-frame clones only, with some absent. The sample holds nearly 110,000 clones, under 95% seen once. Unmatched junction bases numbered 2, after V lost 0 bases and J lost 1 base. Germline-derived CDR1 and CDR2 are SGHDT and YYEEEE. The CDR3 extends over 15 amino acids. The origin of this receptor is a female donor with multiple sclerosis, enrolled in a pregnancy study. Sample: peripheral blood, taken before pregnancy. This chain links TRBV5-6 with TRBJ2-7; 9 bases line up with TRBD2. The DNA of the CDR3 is TGTGCCAGCAGCTTGGCCCTAGCGGGATCCTACGAGCAGTACTTC. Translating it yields CASSLALAGSYEQYF. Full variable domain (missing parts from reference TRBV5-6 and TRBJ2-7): DAGVTQSPTHLIKTRGQQVTLRCSPKSGHDTVSWYQQALGQGPQFIFQYYEEEERQRGNFPDRFSGHQFPNYSSELNVNALLLGDSALYLCASSLALAGSYEQYFGPGTRLTVT.